The 24 T cell receptor beta chains given below trace back to one sample, sequenced in a study of neurological immune-mediated disorders. TCRdb re-called the 5' RACE reads through MiXCR, storing one row per CDR3 protein. The repertoire has 70,000 to 95,000 distinct CDR3 sequences, 13% to 15% of them found once; the top ten carry approximately 7.5%. Sequencing was performed on PBMCs. The receptors come from a woman aged 50 to 65 in good health.

This clonotype was counted ten times or more. The rearrangement uses TRBV20-1 and TRBJ2-1, with 10 bases identical to TRBD2. The CDR3 loop spans 15 amino acids. Trimming at V came to 6 bases and at J to 6 bases, leaving 11 bases not matched to a gene. Germline values: CDR1 DFQATT, CDR2 SNEGSKA (reference sequence). CDR3 sequence: CSAPRIAGGGNEQFF. CDR3 DNA sequence: TGCAGTGCCCCCCGGATAGCGGGGGGCGGCAATGAGCAGTTCTTC.

On this clonotype itself: Germline and junction disagree at one end, which may indicate a read error. The V and J genes are TRBV3-1 and TRBJ1-4, with D perhaps TRBD1 (6 bases). The CDR3 extends over 15 amino acids. The V gene's germline CDR1 is LGHDT and CDR2 YNNKEL (reference sequence). The DNA of the CDR3 is TGTGCCAGCAGCCGCCGACAGGCAGAGAGCAGAAAACTGTATTTT. Its protein product is CASSRRQAESRKLYF.

This clonotype was counted between two and nine times. This sequence joins TRBV12-3 or TRBV12-4 and TRBJ2-1, with D unresolved. The CDR3 totals 13 residues. Trimming stripped 2 bases from V and 8 bases from J, with 10 bases between. The CDR3 nucleotides read TGTGCCAGCAGTTTAACTCAGTTCTATGAGCAGTTCTTC. Residues: CASSLTQFYEQFF.

This clonotype was observed many times. The chain uses TRBV15 and TRBJ2-6; D unresolved. The CDR3 extends over 15 amino acids. Germline CDR1 and CDR2: LNHNV and YYDKDF (reference sequence). With 0 bases removed from V and 4 bases from J, the gap between germline ends came to 7 bases. The CDR3 loop is CATSRDTAGANVLTF. The CDR3 nucleotides read TGTGCCACCAGCAGAGATACTGCCGGGGCCAACGTCCTGACTTTC. The whole variable domain, filled in from reference TRBV15 and TRBJ2-6, reads DAMVIQNPRYQVTQFGKPVTLSCSQTLNHNVMYWYQQKSSQAPKLLFHYYDKDFNNEADTPDNFQSRRPNTSFCFLDIRSPGLGDTAMYLCATSRDTAGANVLTFGAGSRLTVL.

This chain joins TRBV2 and TRBJ2-3; 7 nucleotides line up with TRBD2. CDR1 is SNHLY and CDR2 is FYNNEI in the germline V gene. The CDR3 sequence is 12 residues long. V trimming: 4 bases; J trimming: 5 bases; junction bases outside the gene matches: 0. This CDR3 is CASSGGGDTQYF. The CDR3, as DNA: TGTGCCAGCAGTGGGGGGGGAGATACGCAGTATTTT.

This clonotype was detected ten times or more. J is TRBJ2-7 and V is TRBV5-6; D is undetermined. The V gene lost 4 bases and the J gene lost 2 bases, with 7 bases spanning the gap. Germline V CDR1 and CDR2: SGHDT, YYEEEE. CDR3 length: 12 amino acids. The CDR3 bases are TGTGCCAGCAGCAGGGAAACCTACGAGCAGTACTTC. This codes for CASSRETYEQYF.

The chain is built from TRBV7-2 and TRBJ2-1; D ambiguous. The germline V and J ends were trimmed by 5 bases and 7 bases, with 21 bases remaining between them. The length of the CDR3 is 16 residues. Germline lookup yields CDR1 SGHTA and CDR2 FQGNSA. The CDR3 DNA sequence: TGTGCCAGCAGCCCCTCTACAGATACCCGGGCGAATGAGCAGTTCTTC. It encodes CASSPSTDTRANEQFF.

This clonotype has ten or more counts. A junction end diverges from the germline sequence, so it may reflect a read error. For the CDR3, the DNA is TGCGCCAGCCGCTTGGATGAGGATGGCTACACCTTC. It yields the protein CASRLDEDGYTF. V gene TRBV5-1 combines with J gene TRBJ1-2, with no clear D. CDR3 size: 12 residues. Germline V lookup: CDR1 SGHRS, CDR2 YFSETQ.

This clonotype was recorded many times. The chain is built from TRBV28 and TRBJ2-2, with D possibly matching TRBD2 (5 bases). CDR3 length: 18 residues. CDR1 is MDHEN and CDR2 is SYDVKM in the germline V gene. V was cut by 7 bases and J by 5 bases, with 26 bases left in between. The CDR3 is CASNAPRRRPPFTGELFF. The CDR3 region has the DNA TGTGCCAGCAACGCTCCCCGGAGGAGGCCACCGTTTACCGGGGAGCTGTTTTTT.

This clonotype was counted many times. The chain is built from TRBV5-1 and TRBJ2-7, with 8 bases lining up with TRBD1. Germline values: CDR1 SGHRS, CDR2 YFSETQ. The CDR3 covers 15 residues. V dropped 4 bases and J dropped 2; count of bases not matched to a gene: 8. CDR3 sequence (DNA): TGCGCCAGCAGCGGTGGACAGGGTCCCACCTACGAGCAGTACTTC. Its protein is CASSGGQGPTYEQYF.

This clonotype was observed many times. The chain carries TRBV29-1 and TRBJ1-1; perhaps TRBD1 as D (6 bases). The CDR3 has 14 amino acids. The germline V gene has CDR1 SQVTM and CDR2 ANQGSEA. V was shortened by 6 bases and J by 1 base, with 15 bases between the two germline ends. This CDR3 reads CSVSVSRGNTEAFF. CDR3 coding DNA: TGCAGCGTCAGCGTGTCCAGGGGGAACACTGAAGCTTTCTTT.

Many counts were recorded for this clonotype. The rearrangement joins TRBV12-3 or TRBV12-4 to TRBJ1-2, with 7 bases identical to TRBD1. With V trimmed by 4 bases and J by 5 bases, 10 bases remained unmatched. This CDR3 has 15 residues. CDR3 residues: CASSSHSGTEYGYTF. CDR3 in DNA: TGTGCCAGCAGTTCTCACTCCGGGACAGAGTATGGCTACACCTTC.

The rearrangement joins TRBV20-1 to TRBJ2-2; possibly TRBD1 for D (6 bases). Germline V gene sequence: CDR1 DFQATT, CDR2 SNEGSKA (reference sequence). This CDR3 spans 12 amino acids. V lost 5 bases to trimming and J lost 6 bases, with 10 bases between them. This CDR3 reads CSALRGSGELFF. The CDR3 nucleotides read TGCAGTGCTCTTAGGGGGTCCGGGGAGCTGTTTTTT.

Remarks on this clonotype: Relative to the germline gene, one junction end is altered; a read error may explain this. The chain combines TRBV20-1 with TRBJ2-5, with 12 bases lining up with TRBD2. The CDR3 loop spans 15 amino acids. Germline assignment: CDR1 DFQATT and CDR2 SNEGSKA (reference sequence). The DNA of the CDR3 is TGCAGTGCCGAAGGACTAGCGGGATTTGGGGAGACCCGGTACTTC. Its protein product is CSAEGLAGFGETRYF.

The sample holds many counts of this clonotype. V and J are TRBV9 and TRBJ1-2; no firm D call. With 0 bases removed from V and 6 bases from J, the gap between germline ends came to 12 bases. Germline V gives CDR1 SGDLS, CDR2 YYNGEE. CDR3 length equals 14 residues. Here the CDR3 DNA reads TGTGCCAGCAGCGTAGTTGCGGTAATGGATGGCTACACCTTC. Encoded protein: CASSVVAVMDGYTF.

The chain combines TRBV28 with TRBJ2-3, with TRBD2 matching over 10 bases. Per germline, CDR1 MDHEN and CDR2 SYDVKM. The junction had 9 bases not matched to a gene; V was cut back by 3 bases and J by 6 bases. This CDR3 contains 16 residues. This CDR3 reads CASSLWLAGVGDTQYF. CDR3 coding DNA: TGTGCCAGCAGTTTGTGGCTAGCGGGAGTCGGCGATACGCAGTATTTT.

This clonotype was detected many times. V gene TRBV20-1 combines with J gene TRBJ1-1, with no clear D. The CDR3 loop spans 14 amino acids. Per germline, CDR1 DFQATT and CDR2 SNEGSKA (reference sequence). Between the trimmed V and J ends, which lost 3 bases and 4 bases, there was a span of 15 bases. The CDR3 is CSASPAGTITEAFF. DNA of the CDR3: TGCAGTGCTAGCCCGGCGGGAACTATCACTGAAGCTTTCTTT.

This clonotype was picked up many times. One junction end does not reproduce the germline sequence, and a read error may be involved. The gene calls are TRBV3-1 and TRBJ2-1; D ambiguous. The CDR3 contains 12 residues. The V gene's germline CDR1 is LGHDT and CDR2 YNNKEL (reference sequence). CDR3 coding DNA: TGTGCCAGCAGCCAACAACCCACCGGTAGGGTCTTC. Encoded protein: CASSQQPTGRVF.

J is TRBJ1-1 and V is TRBV3-1; unclear D gene. Germline lookup yields CDR1 LGHDT and CDR2 YNNKEL (reference sequence). V was pared by 1 base and J by 5 bases, with 17 bases between. CDR3 length: 16 amino acids. Here the CDR3 reads CASSQGPASQNTEAFF. The CDR3 coding sequence is TGTGCCAGCAGCCAAGGCCCGGCATCTCAGAATACTGAAGCTTTCTTT. The complete variable domain, with remaining parts taken from reference TRBV3-1 and TRBJ1-1, reads DTAVSQTPKYLVTQMGNDKSIKCEQNLGHDTMYWYKQDSKKFLKIMFSYNNKELIINETVPNRFSPKSPDKAHLNLHINSLELGDSAVYFCASSQGPASQNTEAFFGQGTRLTVV.

This clonotype has just a few counts. The genes are TRBV10-3 and TRBJ2-3; D unresolved. Germline V gives CDR1 ENHRY, CDR2 SYGVKD. The CDR3 covers 12 residues. V lost 5 bases and J lost 4, with 7 bases in between. The CDR3 here is CAISRNADTQYF. The CDR3 DNA is TGTGCCATCAGTCGAAACGCAGATACGCAGTATTTT.

Ten or more counts support this clonotype. The rearrangement links TRBV5-1 to TRBJ1-1; D is uncertain. The ends were cut back, 3 bases at V and 5 bases at J, with 14 bases in the middle. Germline CDR1 SGHRS, CDR2 YFSETQ. The CDR3 runs to 14 residues. The CDR3 DNA follows: TGCGCCAGCAGCTCCCAAGAGGTGAGGACTGAAGCTTTCTTT. Amino acids: CASSSQEVRTEAFF.

In this sample, this clonotype turned up once. A much larger clonotype is one base distant, so this may be a read error. The genes are TRBV7-9 and TRBJ1-6, with TRBD1 matching over 7 bases. The germline CDR1 and CDR2 sequences are SEHNR and FQNEAQ (reference sequence). This CDR3 region has 15 residues. The CDR3 DNA reads TGTGCCAGCGGCCGGGACAGTTCCTATAATACACCCCTCCACTTT. Translation: CASGRDSSYNTPLHF.

This clonotype was detected ten times or more. The gene calls are TRBV11-3 and TRBJ2-7; the D is unclear. V was pared by 5 bases and J by 6 bases, with 17 bases between. This CDR3 is built from 14 residues. CDR1 is SGHNT and CDR2 is YENEEA in the germline V gene. As DNA, the CDR3 is TGTGCCAGCAGCCCCAGGTTCGAGTCCGGCGAGCAGTACTTC. The encoded protein is CASSPRFESGEQYF.

This clonotype was recorded at least ten times. The V and J genes are TRBV7-2 and TRBJ1-2; TRBD1 agrees at 8 bases. The V segment lost 4 bases and the J segment 7 bases; nucleotides outside the gene matches: 11. This CDR3 spans 15 amino acids. CDR1 and CDR2 (germline): SGHTA, FQGNSA. The CDR3 protein is CASSSAGTGFSGYTF. The DNA of the CDR3 is TGTGCCAGCAGCTCGGCCGGGACAGGCTTTAGTGGCTACACCTTC. Supplemented by reference TRBV7-2 and TRBJ1-2, the full variable domain reads GAGVSQSPSNKVTEKGKDVELRCDPISGHTALYWYRQSLGQGLEFLIYFQGNSAPDKSGLPSDRFSAERTGGSVSTLTIQRTQQEDSAVYLCASSSAGTGFSGYTFGSGTRLTVV.